A single count supports the clone carrying this T cell receptor beta chain. The table came from immunoSEQ multiplex PCR; TCRdb's copy has only in-frame clones and leaves some out. The sample gives about 42,000 clones, around four fifths of which show up once; approximately 0.85% is in the top ten. The sort gate was single viable CD3+CD4+CD8-CD45RO+ cells for memory CD4+ T cells. The data were obtained in a study of memory CD4+ T cells and cytomegalovirus serostatus. J was trimmed by 5 bases and V by 6 bases; bases with no gene match: 4. The germline V gene has CDR1 ENHRY and CDR2 SYGVKD. The CDR3 is made up of 13 amino acids.

The receptor comes from an adult in good health and CMV-seronegative. Sequencing was done on a sample of memory CD4+ T cells from blood. The V and J genes are TRBV10-3 and TRBJ2-4, with TRBD1 identical over 7 bases. CDR3 bases: TGTGCCATCAGCTGGGACAGTCAAAACATTCAGTACTTC. This gives the protein CAISWDSQNIQYF.